The 19 T cell receptor beta chains below were found in one sample sequenced in a study of human T cells and chemical hapten exposure. Time point reported: healthy volunteer bleed at 6 weeks. Total RNA was isolated from whole blood that had not been fractionated. TCRdb re-called the RACE reads through MiXCR, storing one row per CDR3 protein. The sample contains under 90,000 distinct CDR3 sequences, 7% to 9% of which appear only once. The specimen sequenced was whole blood. The receptors were sampled from a male donor in good health. Some clones in this sample may be carry-over from other donors' samples.

This clonotype was found many times. The chain joins TRBV6-5 to TRBJ1-1; 8 nucleotides match TRBD1. V trimming: 0 bases; J trimming: 4 bases; junction bases outside the gene matches: 7. The length of the CDR3 is 16 residues. Looked up from germline, CDR1 is MNHEY and CDR2 is SVGAGI. CDR3 protein: CASSYSRGLGFTEAFF. For the CDR3, the DNA is TGTGCCAGCAGTTACTCCAGGGGGCTTGGATTCACTGAAGCTTTCTTT.

This clonotype appeared a few times. V is TRBV6-5 and J is TRBJ2-7; no reliable D call. V shed 0 bases and J shed 4 bases, with 7 bases lying between them. CDR1 is MNHEY, CDR2 SVGAGI, per germline. The CDR3 has 13 residues. CDR3 sequence: CASSYSAPYEQYF. CDR3 nucleotides: TGTGCCAGCAGTTACTCAGCCCCTTACGAGCAGTACTTC.

In this sample, this clonotype turned up many times. This CDR3 is CSAKQGYTEAFF. The CDR3 DNA sequence: TGCAGTGCGAAACAGGGATACACTGAAGCTTTCTTT. The chain carries TRBV20-1 and TRBJ1-1, with a weak D call TRBD1 (6 bases). The V end was cut by 6 bases, the J end by 3 bases, with 11 bases between. CDR3 length equals 12 residues. CDR1 and CDR2 from the germline V gene are DFQATT and SNEGSKA (reference sequence).

The chain has TRBV6-2 or TRBV6-3 and TRBJ1-1; no reliable D call. There are 13 residues in the CDR3. Germline V CDR1 and CDR2: MNHEY, SVGEGT. Trimming pared 2 bases from V and 0 bases from J, leaving 4 bases between. The CDR3 reads CASSYDVNTEAFF. CDR3 bases: TGTGCCAGCAGTTACGATGTGAACACTGAAGCTTTCTTT.

Ten or more counts support this clonotype. The V and J genes are TRBV6-5 and TRBJ1-2; D gene unclear. V shed 2 bases and J shed 8 bases, with 18 bases lying between them. The CDR3 has 15 residues. Looked up from germline, CDR1 is MNHEY and CDR2 is SVGAGI. The CDR3 region has the DNA TGTGCCAGCAGTTACGCGCGGAGTTTGAGAAAGGGCTACACCTTC. Its translation: CASSYARSLRKGYTF.

This clonotype occurred many times. V usage is TRBV20-1 and J usage is TRBJ2-1, with unresolved D. The CDR3 contains 12 residues. Between the trimmed V and J ends, which lost 3 bases and 5 bases, there was a span of 8 bases. Germline V gene data show CDR1 as DFQATT and CDR2 as SNEGSKA (reference sequence). CDR3 in DNA: TGCAGTGCTAGGACCAAAAACAATGAGCAGTTCTTC. It translates to CSARTKNNEQFF.

This clonotype has at least ten counts. This chain links TRBV7-6 with TRBJ2-5, with TRBD2 matching over 7 bases. This CDR3 comprises 14 residues. The J segment lost 5 bases and the V segment lost 0 bases, leaving 3 bases of the junction unmatched. Germline CDR1 and CDR2: SGHVS and FNYEAQ. The CDR3: CASSLAGGGETQYF. The CDR3 DNA reads as TGTGCCAGCAGCTTAGCCGGGGGAGGGGAGACCCAGTACTTC.

V gene TRBV3-1 combines with J gene TRBJ2-5, with 10 nucleotides matching TRBD2. The J segment lost 4 bases and the V segment lost 1 base, leaving 3 bases of the junction unmatched. The length of the CDR3 is 15 residues. Germline-derived CDR1 and CDR2 are LGHDT and YNNKEL (reference sequence). The CDR3: CASSQASGSGETQYF. CDR3 coding DNA: TGTGCCAGCAGCCAAGCTAGCGGGAGTGGAGAGACCCAGTACTTC.

This clonotype has more than one count but fewer than ten. The gene calls are TRBV4-2 and TRBJ2-3; D is perhaps TRBD1 or TRBD2 (5 bases each). The CDR3 has 14 amino acids. From germline, CDR1 is LGHNA and CDR2 YNFKEQ. Trimming left V 0 bases short and J 3 bases short, with 7 bases between. CDR3 loop: CASSQDGGTDTQYF. The CDR3 DNA reads TGTGCCAGCAGCCAAGATGGGGGTACAGATACGCAGTATTTT.

This clonotype was seen only a few times. The chain employs TRBV7-9 and TRBJ2-1; D unclear. The CDR3 runs to 15 residues. The V end lost 1 base, the J end lost 5 bases, and 12 bases lay between the germline ends. Germline CDR1 is SEHNR and CDR2 is FQNEAQ (reference sequence). CDR3 bases: TGTGCCAGCAGCTTAGGGACCTCTATGAACAATGAGCAGTTCTTC. This codes for CASSLGTSMNNEQFF. Together with reference TRBV7-9 and TRBJ2-1, the CDR3 gives the full variable domain: DTGVSQNPRHKITKRGQNVTFRCDPISEHNRLYWYRQTLGQGPEFLTYFQNEAQLEKSRLLSDRFSAERPKGSFSTLEIQRTEQGDSAMYLCASSLGTSMNNEQFFGPGTRLTVL.

This clonotype was counted at least ten times. V gene TRBV29-1 combines with J gene TRBJ1-1, with 7 nucleotides matching TRBD1. CDR1 is SQVTM, CDR2 ANQGSEA, per germline. This CDR3 has 13 residues. The J segment lost 0 bases and the V segment lost 7 bases, leaving 5 bases of the junction unmatched. CDR3 amino acids: CSGKGQMNTEAFF. DNA of the CDR3: TGCAGCGGGAAGGGACAGATGAACACTGAAGCTTTCTTT.

The chain has TRBV19 and TRBJ2-1; D is perhaps TRBD1 or TRBD2 (6 bases each). CDR3 length: 13 amino acids. Germline V gene sequence: CDR1 LNHDA, CDR2 SQIVND (reference sequence). Trimming pared 3 bases from V and 10 bases from J, leaving 13 bases between. Here the CDR3 DNA reads TGTGCCAGTAGTATTGGTCCGGGGGCCGAGCAGTTCTTC. Translation gives CASSIGPGAEQFF.

V is TRBV7-2 and J is TRBJ2-7, with D uncertain. Trimming stripped 5 bases from V and 3 bases from J, with 8 bases between. CDR1 and CDR2 (germline): SGHTA, FQGNSA. The CDR3 extends over 12 amino acids. The CDR3 DNA reads TGTGCCAGCAGCCTATTCAACTACGAGCAGTACTTC. This sequence encodes CASSLFNYEQYF.

In regard to this clonotype: Mismatch with germline at one junction end may stem from a read error. The chain has TRBV12-3 or TRBV12-4 and TRBJ2-7; 11 bases agree with TRBD2. CDR3 length: 12 residues. The chain's CDR3 is CASSLTSGRSFF. The CDR3 DNA reads as TGTGCCAGCAGTCTAACTAGCGGGAGAAGTTTTTTC.

The J gene is TRBJ1-2, the V gene TRBV7-9, with D hard to call. From germline, CDR1 is SEHNR and CDR2 FQNEAQ (reference sequence). This CDR3 is 15 amino acids long. Trimming removed 3 bases from V and 4 bases from J, with 15 bases in between. CDR3 nucleotide sequence: TGTGCCAGCAGCTTGGGTACCGACCTACCCTATGGCTACACCTTC. This encodes CASSLGTDLPYGYTF.

This clonotype has just a few counts. This rearrangement joins TRBV18 to TRBJ2-5, with TRBD2 as a possible D gene (6 bases). CDR1 and CDR2 (germline): KGHSH, LQKENI. This CDR3 contains 18 residues. V gave up 2 bases and J gave up 5 bases, with 24 bases separating them. CDR3 in DNA: TGTGCCAGCTCACCAGGCACAGTCTCCGGGACTCGTACCGAGACCCAGTACTTC. This translates into CASSPGTVSGTRTETQYF.

This clonotype was seen more than once but under ten times. The V and J genes are TRBV11-2 and TRBJ2-1; TRBD1 might be the D (5 bases). V was shortened by 5 bases and J by 6 bases, with 17 bases between the two germline ends. CDR1 and CDR2 from the germline V gene are SGHAT and FQNNGV. This CDR3 spans 15 amino acids. The CDR3 DNA is TGTGCCAGCAGCCCCGGACATTTGCCTATCAATGAGCAGTTCTTC. Protein sequence: CASSPGHLPINEQFF.

This clonotype came up a few times. This chain uses TRBV12-5 with TRBJ2-3; TRBD1 matches at 9 bases. Germline V gene data show CDR1 as LGHNT and CDR2 as FRNRAP. V trimming: 4 bases; J trimming: 5 bases; junction bases outside the gene matches: 4. CDR3 size: 14 residues. This chain's CDR3 is CASGSGQGGDTQYF. The CDR3 region has the DNA TGTGCTAGTGGTTCGGGACAGGGAGGAGATACGCAGTATTTT. The full variable domain, in which reference TRBV12-5 and TRBJ2-3 provide the parts outside the CDR3, is DARVTQTPRHKVTEMGQEVTMRCQPILGHNTVFWYRQTMMQGLELLAYFRNRAPLDDSGMPKDRFSAEMPDATLATLKIQPSEPRDSAVYFCASGSGQGGDTQYFGPGTRLTVL.

J is TRBJ2-3 and V is TRBV9; 8 bases agree with TRBD1. The CDR3 totals 16 residues. V was pared by 3 bases and J by 1 base, with 7 bases of the junction left unmatched. Per germline, CDR1 SGDLS and CDR2 YYNGEE. The CDR3 loop reads CASSGGQGPGTDTQYF. The CDR3 region has the DNA TGTGCCAGCAGCGGAGGACAGGGCCCTGGCACAGATACGCAGTATTTT. Using reference TRBV9 and TRBJ2-3 for the parts outside the CDR3, the full variable domain is DSGVTQTPKHLITATGQRVTLRCSPRSGDLSVYWYQQSLDQGLQFLIQYYNGEERAKGNILERFSAQQFPDLHSELNLSSLELGDSALYFCASSGGQGPGTDTQYFGPGTRLTVL.